The rows below give T cell receptor beta chains drawn from one sample of a study of OX40 agonist ivuxolimab in advanced cancers. Here immunoSEQ multiplex PCR was the method, and the copy in TCRdb shows in-frame clones only, minus some. The sample consists of 60,000 to 80,000 clones, around 80% of them appearing once. Sequences were derived from CD4+ or CD8+ T cells sorted from blood, sampled in a trial of the OX40 agonist ivuxolimab. These receptor sequences come from an adult with an advanced solid tumor such as melanoma, head and neck, liver or kidney cancer. Both conserved end residues are part of each CDR3. The order of the fields is J gene, clone size, V gene, D gene, CDR3 protein, CDR3 DNA. The D gene is left open where the match is weak. Clone size is given for some rows only: seen once, a few or many times, or a class if the clone is expanded.

J: TRBJ2-7
size: NA
V: TRBV4-1
D: NA
CDR3: CASSQVDMGLSYEQYF
DNA: TGCGCCAGCAGCCAAGTGGATATGGGCCTCTCCTACGAGCAGTACTTC

J: TRBJ2-1
size: few
V: TRBV28
D: NA
CDR3: CASRTSDSYNEQFF
DNA: TGTGCCAGCAGGACGTCGGACAGTTACAATGAGCAGTTCTTC

J: TRBJ2-3
size: NA
V: TRBV20-1
D: NA
CDR3: CSARRDTQYF
DNA: TGCAGTGCTCGGAGGGATACGCAGTATTTT

J: TRBJ2-1
size: few
V: TRBV6-1
D: NA
CDR3: CASSEGGEQFF
DNA: TGTGCCAGCAGTGAAGGAGGGGAGCAGTTCTTC

J: TRBJ2-5
size: NA
V: TRBV4-1
D: NA
CDR3: CASSQDLWNQETQYF
DNA: TGCGCCAGCAGCCAAGATCTGTGGAACCAAGAGACCCAGTACTTC

J: TRBJ2-3
size: NA
V: TRBV7-2
D: TRBD2
CDR3: CASSFTGLAGGTSTDTQYF
DNA: TGTGCCAGCAGCTTTACGGGACTAGCGGGAGGAACTAGCACAGATACGCAGTATTTT

J: TRBJ2-1
size: once
V: TRBV14
D: TRBD2
CDR3: CASSQEAGAGYNEQFF
DNA: TGTGCCAGCAGCCAAGAGGCGGGAGCGGGCTACAATGAGCAGTTCTTC

J: TRBJ1-4
size: NA
V: TRBV28
D: NA
CDR3: CASSPYGALGNEKLFF
DNA: TGTGCCAGCAGTCCGTACGGGGCGCTGGGTAATGAAAAACTGTTTTTT

J: TRBJ2-7
size: NA
V: TRBV7-2
D: TRBD1
CDR3: CASSLDGTGAYEQYF
DNA: TGTGCCAGCAGCTTAGATGGGACAGGTGCATACGAGCAGTACTTC

J: TRBJ2-7
size: NA
V: TRBV5-1
D: NA
CDR3: CASSVSGAYEQYF
DNA: TGCGCCAGCAGCGTATCCGGGGCCTACGAGCAGTACTTC